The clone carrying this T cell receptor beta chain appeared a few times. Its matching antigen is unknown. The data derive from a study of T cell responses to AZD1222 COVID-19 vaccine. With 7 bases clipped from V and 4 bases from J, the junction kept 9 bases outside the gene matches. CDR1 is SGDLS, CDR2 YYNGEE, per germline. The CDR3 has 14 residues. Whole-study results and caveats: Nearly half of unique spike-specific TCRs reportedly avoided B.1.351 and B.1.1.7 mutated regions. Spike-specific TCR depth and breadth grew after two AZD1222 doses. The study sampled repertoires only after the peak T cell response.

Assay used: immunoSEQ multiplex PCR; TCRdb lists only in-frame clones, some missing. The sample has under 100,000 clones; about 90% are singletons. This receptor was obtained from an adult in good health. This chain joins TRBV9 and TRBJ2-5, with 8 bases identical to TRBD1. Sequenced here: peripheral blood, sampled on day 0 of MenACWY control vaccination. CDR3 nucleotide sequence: TGTGCCAGCCAAGCGGACAGGGCGGGAGAGACCCAGTACTTC. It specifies CASQADRAGETQYF.